The sample holds one count of the clone carrying this TCR beta chain. This entry belongs to a study of T cell responses to AZD1222 COVID-19 vaccine. This table comes from immunoSEQ multiplex PCR, and its TCRdb copy is limited to in-frame clones, with some not included. The repertoire holds around 130,000 clones, about 93% seen once, with around 7% in the top ten. V lost 6 bases to trimming and J lost 1 base; unmatched junction nucleotides: 6. Germline V gene sequence: CDR1 MDHEN, CDR2 SYDVKM. This CDR3 has 16 residues. The sequence was collected from an adult in good health. V usage is TRBV28 and J usage is TRBJ1-4, with 9 bases identical to TRBD1. Sequencing used peripheral blood, obtained on day 0 of AZD1222 vaccination. The CDR3 sequence is CASRGTGSETNEKLFF. CDR3 bases: TGTGCCAGCAGGGGGACAGGGTCGGAAACTAATGAAAAACTGTTTTTT.